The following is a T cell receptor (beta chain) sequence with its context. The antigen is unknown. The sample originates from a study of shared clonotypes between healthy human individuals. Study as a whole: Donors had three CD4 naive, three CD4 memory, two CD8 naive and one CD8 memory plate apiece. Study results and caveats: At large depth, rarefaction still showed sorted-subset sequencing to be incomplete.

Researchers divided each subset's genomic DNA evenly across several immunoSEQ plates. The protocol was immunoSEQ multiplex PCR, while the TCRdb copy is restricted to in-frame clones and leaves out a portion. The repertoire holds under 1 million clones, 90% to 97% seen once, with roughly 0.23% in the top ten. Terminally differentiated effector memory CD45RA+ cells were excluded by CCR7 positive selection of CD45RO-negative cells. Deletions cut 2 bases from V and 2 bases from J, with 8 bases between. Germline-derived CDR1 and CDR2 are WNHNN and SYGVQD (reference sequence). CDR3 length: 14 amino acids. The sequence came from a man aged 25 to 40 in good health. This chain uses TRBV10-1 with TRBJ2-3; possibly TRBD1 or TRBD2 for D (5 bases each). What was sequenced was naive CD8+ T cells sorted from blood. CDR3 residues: CASSERGNTDTQYF. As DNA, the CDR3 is TGCGCCAGCAGTGAGCGGGGCAACACAGATACGCAGTATTTT.